This T cell receptor beta chain was retrieved from a study of T cells expressing NK-cell markers. Findings of the study overall: The CD3+CD56-NKG2C+ fraction of several donors was likewise dominated by these clonotypes.

Of note for this clonotype: Its target is not known.

Germline V gene sequence: CDR1 ENHRY, CDR2 SYGVKD. There are 15 residues in the CDR3. TCRdb re-called the 5' RACE reads; one entry per CDR3 protein, DNA not given. The sample holds about 260,000 distinct CDR3 sequences. The material sequenced was blood T cells: a sorted CD56 or NKG2C T cell subset, CD4+ or CD8+ T cells, or bulk PBMC T cells (not recorded which). The rearrangement links TRBV10-3 to TRBJ2-3; TCRdb reports TRBD1, a call that lacks DNA to check it against. This clonotype was sampled from a man between 18 and 29 years old in good health. CDR3 residues: CAIRDRGAETDTQYF.